This entry features one T cell receptor (beta chain) sequence. Its specificity is unknown. The data were taken from a study of beta chain features in type 1 diabetes. Reverse transcription of all isolated RNA meant that expressed TCRB transcripts were sequenced. This table comes from immunoSEQ multiplex PCR, and its TCRdb copy is limited to in-frame clones, with some not included. Among hundreds of thousands of clones, about a sixth were seen once, and the ten largest hold about 0.025%. Staining for CD45RO/CCR7/CD25/CD127/CD95/CD27 allowed sorting of CD4+ naive, central memory, regulatory and stem cell-like memory cells. Study-wide points: Any role of HLA type in TCRB rearrangement remained unresolved here. Compared to healthy donors, patients appeared to have naive, central memory and Treg TCRB repertoires that were more alike.

This TCR came from a woman aged 18-30 years in good health. Source material: naive CD4+ T cells from blood.

The CDR3 is CASSYSGGLNTEAFF. In DNA form, the CDR3 reads TGTGCCAGCAGTTATTCTGGAGGGCTAAACACTGAAGCTTTCTTT. V is TRBV6-5 and J is TRBJ1-1; unclear D gene. The CDR3 is 15 residues long. Germline CDR1 and CDR2: MNHEY and SVGAGI. The ends were cut back, 3 bases at V and 2 bases at J, with 13 bases in the middle.